This is a list of T cell receptor beta chains from one sample in a study of blood T cell repertoires in COVID-19. Sequenced by immunoSEQ multiplex PCR; TCRdb stores in-frame clones only, minus some. The sample records just over 250,000 clones, 80% to 90% being singletons. The sequencing input was peripheral blood. The receptors stem from a woman in her 70s with COVID-19, enrolled during active disease. Each CDR3 is given with its conserved first and last residue. The D gene is left open where the match is weak. A clone size is listed for some rows: how often the clone was seen (once, few, many), or a class if it is expanded.

cdr3_nt	cdr3_aa	clone_size	d_call	v_call	j_call
TGTGCCAGTAGTACACAAACAGATACGCAGTATTTT	CASSTQTDTQYF	once	-	TRBV19	TRBJ2-3
TGCGCCAGCAGCCCGGGACTAGCGGGAGCCAATGAGCAGTTCTTC	CASSPGLAGANEQFF	-	TRBD2	TRBV4-3	TRBJ2-1
TGTGCCAGCAGCCATAATCACGAGCAGTACTTC	CASSHNHEQYF	-	-	TRBV7-8	TRBJ2-7
TGTGCCAGCCTTGAGGGGGGGGGACGATCCACTGAAGCTTTCTTT	CASLEGGGRSTEAFF	-	-	TRBV25-1	TRBJ1-1
TGTGCCAGCTTCCGGGACAGTGCTGGAAACACCATATATTTT	CASFRDSAGNTIYF	-	TRBD1	TRBV6-5	TRBJ1-3
TGTGCCAGCAGTCTGGGCAGCTCCTACGAGCAGTACTTC	CASSLGSSYEQYF	-	-	TRBV6-5	TRBJ2-7
TGTGCCAGCAGCCAGGCGGGAGGACAGAGCACAGATACGCAGTATTTT	CASSQAGGQSTDTQYF	-	TRBD2	TRBV3-1/TRBV3-2	TRBJ2-3
TGTGCCAGCAGCGTGGGGCTAGCGGGAGAGTCCGGGGAGCTGTTTTTT	CASSVGLAGESGELFF	-	TRBD2	TRBV9	TRBJ2-2
TGTGCCAGCAGGGGACAACCTAAGAACACTGAAGCTTTCTTT	CASRGQPKNTEAFF	-	-	TRBV27	TRBJ1-1
TGTGCCAGCAGCCAGTTGGAGGAGCAGTTCTTC	CASSQLEEQFF	once	-	TRBV7-9	TRBJ2-1
TGTGCCATCAGTGAGGGGCAGAACTACAATGAGCAGTTCTTC	CAISEGQNYNEQFF	-	-	TRBV10-3	TRBJ2-1
TGCGCCAGCAGCTTCGGACAGGGAAGGACAGATACGCAGTATTTT	CASSFGQGRTDTQYF	-	TRBD1	TRBV5-1	TRBJ2-3
TGTGCCAGCAGCGAGACAGGGTTTGGGGAAAAACTGTTTTTT	CASSETGFGEKLFF	-	TRBD1	TRBV5-4	TRBJ1-4
TGTGCCAGTAGTATTGCTCCACAGGGCTTTGTCTCTGAAGCTTTCTTT	CASSIAPQGFVSEAFF	-	-	TRBV19	TRBJ1-1
TGCAGCGCCGGACAGGGCTCGAACACCGGGGAGCTGTTTTTT	CSAGQGSNTGELFF	-	TRBD1	TRBV29-1	TRBJ2-2
TGTGCCAGCAGCTTAGGTTCGGGAGGGAGTAATGAAAAACTGTTTTTT	CASSLGSGGSNEKLFF	-	-	TRBV7-9	TRBJ1-4
TGTGCCAGCAGTTTACCCCGGACAGGGCTCGACGAACTGTTTTTT	CASSLPRTGLDELFF	-	TRBD1	TRBV28	TRBJ1-4
TGTGCCAGCAGCTTAACGCCTGAACGGGAGACCCAGTACTTC	CASSLTPERETQYF	-	-	TRBV7-9	TRBJ2-5
TGTGCCAGCGGCACAAGTGACATTCAGTACTTC	CASGTSDIQYF	-	-	TRBV3-1/TRBV3-2	TRBJ2-4
TGCGCCAGCAGCTTAAACAGTGGGGAGTGGAATTCACCCCTCCACTTT	CASSLNSGEWNSPLHF	-	-	TRBV5-1	TRBJ1-6
TGTGCCAGTAGCAGCGGGAGCGCCAATGAGCAGTTCTTC	CASSSGSANEQFF	-	TRBD2	TRBV19	TRBJ2-1
TGTGCCAGCAGCTTAGCACAGGGCTACAATGAGCAGTTCTTC	CASSLAQGYNEQFF	-	-	TRBV7-9	TRBJ2-1
TGTGCCAGCTCACGGAAAAGCGGGGAGGCCACTGAAGCTTTCTTT	CASSRKSGEATEAFF	-	-	TRBV18	TRBJ1-1
TGCGCCAGCAGCCCCCGGGACAGTGGACTAGCGGGAGACAATGAGCAGTTCTTC	CASSPRDSGLAGDNEQFF	-	TRBD2	TRBV4-3	TRBJ2-1
TGTGCCAGCTCAGCAGGGGGCACGAATTCACCCCTCCACTTT	CASSAGGTNSPLHF	-	TRBD1	TRBV18	TRBJ1-6
TGTGCCAGCAGTAACCGAGGACAGGGCCTTCTATATGGCTACACCTTC	CASSNRGQGLLYGYTF	-	TRBD1	TRBV6-2/TRBV6-3	TRBJ1-2
TGTGCCAGCAGCCGGGGCAACCGGGAGCTGTTTTTT	CASSRGNRELFF	once	-	TRBV3-1/TRBV3-2	TRBJ2-2
TGTGCCAGTAGTCCACGGACAGGGGGTGGCAATCAGCCCCAGCATTTT	CASSPRTGGGNQPQHF	-	TRBD1	TRBV19	TRBJ1-5
TGTGCCAGTAGTCCCGCCCGGAGCAAGTACGAGCAGTACTTC	CASSPARSKYEQYF	-	-	TRBV19	TRBJ2-7
TGTGCCAGCAGCCCTGGGGTGGCGGGAGCGAACACCGGGGAGCTGTTTTTT	CASSPGVAGANTGELFF	-	TRBD2	TRBV5-6	TRBJ2-2
TGTGCCAGCTCACCAAAGGGGTCCGGAAACACCATATATTTT	CASSPKGSGNTIYF	-	-	TRBV18	TRBJ1-3
TGCGCCAGCAGCTTGGCGGGAGCTTACAATGAGCAGTTCTTC	CASSLAGAYNEQFF	-	-	TRBV5-1	TRBJ2-1
TGTGCCAGCAGCTCCCGAGGAGGGAATGAAAAACTGTTTTTT	CASSSRGGNEKLFF	-	-	TRBV5-5	TRBJ1-4
TGTGCCAGCAGCGCGTGGCCCCCGACAGGGGTCCCCGGGGAGCTGTTTTTT	CASSAWPPTGVPGELFF	-	TRBD1	TRBV5-4	TRBJ2-2
TGTGCCAGCAGTTTAGGTTGGGGGGGGGCTATCAATGGCTACACCTTC	CASSLGWGGAINGYTF	-	-	TRBV27	TRBJ1-2
TGTGCCAGCAGCATGGGACAGGACCACTACGAGCAGTACTTC	CASSMGQDHYEQYF	once	TRBD1	TRBV7-3	TRBJ2-7
TGTGCCAGCAGCGTAAATTGGCGGTACGATAAAGATACGCAGTATTTT	CASSVNWRYDKDTQYF	-	-	TRBV9	TRBJ2-3
TGTGCCAGCAGCCAAGATCTCGCCCGGGAGCAGTACTTC	CASSQDLAREQYF	-	-	TRBV4-2	TRBJ2-7
TGTGCCAGCAGCCCGACAGGGACTGGGGCCAACGTCCTGACTTTC	CASSPTGTGANVLTF	few	TRBD1	TRBV3-1/TRBV3-2	TRBJ2-6
TGTGCCAGCAGTCCAGGGATAGGGACCCAGTACTTC	CASSPGIGTQYF	-	-	TRBV25-1	TRBJ2-5
TGTGCCAGCAGGAATGGACTTAGCTCCTACAATGAGCAGTTCTTC	CASRNGLSSYNEQFF	-	-	TRBV27	TRBJ2-1
TGTGCCACCAGGACAGGTTTGTCCTATAATTCACCCCTCCACTTT	CATRTGLSYNSPLHF	-	TRBD1	TRBV19	TRBJ1-6
TGTGCCACCAGTGGAGGGGGCACGGTTCAAGAGACCCAGTACTTC	CATSGGGTVQETQYF	-	TRBD1	TRBV24-1	TRBJ2-5
TGTGCCAGCAGCTTCGGGGTTCTGGACACCGGGGAGCTGTTTTTT	CASSFGVLDTGELFF	-	-	TRBV5-8	TRBJ2-2
TGTGCCAGCAGCCGAGTAATACCGCAACGAGGACAAGGTAATTCACCCCTCCACTTT	CASSRVIPQRGQGNSPLHF	-	-	TRBV14	TRBJ1-6
TGTGCCTCATCTAGCGGGAGGGTCCACGGGGAGCTGTTTTTT	CASSSGRVHGELFF	-	TRBD2	TRBV30	TRBJ2-2
TGTGCCAGCAGTCCGGGTAGCGGGCGAACCTACGAGCAGTACTTC	CASSPGSGRTYEQYF	-	TRBD2	TRBV6-2/TRBV6-3	TRBJ2-7
TGCAGCGTTGAAAGGGGGACGTCCTCCCACAATGAGCAGTTCTTC	CSVERGTSSHNEQFF	-	-	TRBV29-1	TRBJ2-1
TGTGCCAGTACCCTAGGACTGGGAACCTACGAGCAGTACTTC	CASTLGLGTYEQYF	-	-	TRBV19	TRBJ2-7
TGTGCCAGCGAAGGAGAGAACTACGAGCAGTACTTC	CASEGENYEQYF	-	-	TRBV2	TRBJ2-7
TGTGCCTGGATCCCAGGGGAGACTGAAGCTTTCTTT	CAWIPGETEAFF	-	-	TRBV30	TRBJ1-1
TGTGCCAGCTCACCACCGTGGGCCCGTGAGACCCAGTACTTC	CASSPPWARETQYF	-	-	TRBV18	TRBJ2-5
TGCGCCAGCAGCCAAGAGGTTACAGGGCGTAACTATGGCTACACCTTC	CASSQEVTGRNYGYTF	-	-	TRBV4-1	TRBJ1-2
TGTGCCAGCAGTTTAGACATATCCACTGAAGCTTTCTTT	CASSLDISTEAFF	-	-	TRBV12-3/TRBV12-4	TRBJ1-1
TGTGCCAGCAGCCAAGATATATCAGGGGCCGGCTACACCTTC	CASSQDISGAGYTF	-	-	TRBV3-1/TRBV3-2	TRBJ1-2